The rows below give T cell receptor beta chains drawn from one sample of a study of blood T cell repertoires in COVID-19. Clones were sequenced by immunoSEQ multiplex PCR, and TCRdb holds only the in-frame ones, with some missing. The sample carries 200,000 to 250,000 clones, around 81% recorded once. Sequencing was performed on PBMCs or T cells enriched from blood (not recorded which). The receptors derive from a woman between 40 and 55 years old with acute COVID-19. Each CDR3 is given with its conserved first and last residue. A D gene is named only where the DNA matches it firmly. Not all rows give a size; the values are once, few, many and, for expanded clones, a class.

J gene	CDR3 length	V gene	clone size	D gene	CDR3 protein	CDR3 DNA
TRBJ1-1	15	TRBV19	.	TRBD1	CASSVSQGAATEAFF	TGTGCCAGTAGTGTTTCACAGGGGGCGGCGACTGAAGCTTTCTTT
TRBJ2-3	16	TRBV5-1	.	TRBD1	CASSSPQGAPTDTQYF	TGCGCCAGCAGCTCTCCTCAGGGGGCCCCCACAGATACGCAGTATTTT
TRBJ1-3	15	TRBV6-5	few	.	CASTRLQGSGNTIYF	TGTGCCAGCACCCGCCTACAGGGTAGTGGAAACACCATATATTTT
TRBJ1-1	15	TRBV7-2	.	.	CASSLTGPTNTEAFF	TGTGCCAGCAGCTTAACAGGGCCAACGAACACTGAAGCTTTCTTT
TRBJ2-5	16	TRBV11-3	.	.	CASSRDWDSDEETQYF	TGTGCCAGCAGCCGAGACTGGGACTCGGATGAAGAGACCCAGTACTTC
TRBJ2-3	16	TRBV3-1/TRBV3-2	.	TRBD1	CASSPGTGVFDDTQYF	TGTGCCAGCAGCCCCGGGACAGGGGTTTTCGACGATACGCAGTATTTT
TRBJ2-7	14	TRBV5-1	.	TRBD2	CASSLAGGPDEQYF	TGCGCCAGCAGCTTGGCGGGGGGTCCGGACGAGCAGTACTTC
TRBJ2-5	16	TRBV5-1	.	TRBD2	CASSLVGGGSQETQYF	TGCGCCAGCAGCTTGGTTGGCGGGGGTTCCCAAGAGACCCAGTACTTC
TRBJ1-3	16	TRBV15	once	.	CATSRSRQRSGNTIYF	TGTGCCACCAGCAGATCTCGACAGCGCTCTGGAAACACCATATATTTT
TRBJ2-7	15	TRBV5-1	.	.	CASSLASGGLYEQYF	TGCGCCAGCAGCTTGGCCTCCGGGGGGCTCTACGAGCAGTACTTC
TRBJ1-2	14	TRBV15	.	TRBD1	CATSTGTANYGYTF	TGTGCCACCAGCACCGGGACAGCTAACTATGGCTACACCTTC
TRBJ1-2	15	TRBV28	few	.	CASSSPRRAHYGYTF	TGTGCCAGCAGTTCCCCGCGGAGGGCCCACTATGGCTACACCTTC
TRBJ2-7	17	TRBV28	.	TRBD2	CASSFSVQREFDYEQYF	TGTGCCAGCAGTTTTTCTGTCCAGCGGGAGTTCGACTACGAGCAGTACTTC
TRBJ1-3	15	TRBV7-2	once	TRBD1	CASRTDRVPGNTIYF	TGTGCCAGCAGAACGGACAGGGTTCCTGGAAACACCATATATTTT
TRBJ2-7	12	TRBV2	.	.	CASKTETYEQYF	TGTGCCAGCAAGACAGAGACCTACGAGCAGTACTTC
TRBJ2-7	14	TRBV7-8	.	.	CASSLDHQRIEQYF	TGTGCCAGCAGCTTAGATCATCAGAGGATCGAGCAGTACTTC
TRBJ2-1	13	TRBV6-2/TRBV6-3	.	.	CASSYGGYNEQFF	TGTGCCAGCAGTTACGGCGGGTACAATGAGCAGTTCTTC
TRBJ2-1	15	TRBV7-3	.	.	CASSLNVVGVNEQFF	TGTGCCAGCAGCTTAAACGTCGTGGGCGTGAATGAGCAGTTCTTC
TRBJ1-6	14	TRBV18	.	.	CASSPDSNNSPLHF	TGTGCCAGCTCACCAGACAGTAATAATTCACCCCTCCACTTT
TRBJ1-6	16	TRBV4-2	once	TRBD1	CASSQVQGVSNSPLHF	TGTGCCAGCAGCCAAGTCCAGGGGGTGAGCAATTCACCCCTCCACTTT
TRBJ2-1	18	TRBV9	once	.	CASSVAPGPGVTRNEQFF	TGTGCCAGCAGCGTAGCCCCCGGTCCGGGAGTAACGAGGAATGAGCAGTTCTTC
TRBJ2-2	15	TRBV20-1	.	TRBD1	CSASSTGGNTGELFF	TGCAGTGCTAGTAGCACAGGGGGCAACACCGGGGAGCTGTTTTTT
TRBJ2-3	15	TRBV7-3	.	TRBD2	CASSPLGLAGDTQYF	TGTGCCAGCAGCCCCCTGGGACTAGCCGGAGATACGCAGTATTTT
TRBJ2-5	13	TRBV5-4	.	TRBD1	CASSPGTVRAQYF	TGTGCCAGCAGCCCGGGGACAGTTAGGGCCCAGTACTTC
TRBJ1-6	15	TRBV5-5	once	TRBD1	CASSFLGTGNSPLHF	TGTGCCAGCAGCTTCTTAGGGACAGGGAATTCACCCCTCCACTTT
TRBJ2-3	15	TRBV5-4	.	.	CASSLALGAADTQYF	TGTGCCAGCAGCTTGGCCTTGGGGGCCGCAGATACGCAGTATTTT
TRBJ2-6	17	TRBV30	.	.	CAWKLGGLSSGANVLTF	TGTGCCTGGAAATTAGGGGGTCTCTCCTCTGGGGCCAACGTCCTGACTTTC
TRBJ2-7	13	TRBV5-4	.	TRBD1	CASSKTGGYEQYF	TGTGCCAGCAGCAAGACAGGGGGCTACGAGCAGTACTTC
TRBJ1-6	17	TRBV19	.	TRBD1	CASSRGTGALENSPLHF	TGTGCCAGTAGTAGGGGGACAGGGGCCCTTGAGAATTCACCCCTCCACTTT
TRBJ1-3	14	TRBV5-1	.	.	CASSLQESGNTIYF	TGCGCCAGCAGCCTGCAGGAATCTGGAAACACCATATATTTT
TRBJ1-2	11	TRBV29-1	.	.	CSVSSNYGYTF	TGCAGCGTGTCTAGCAACTATGGCTACACCTTC
TRBJ1-6	15	TRBV9	many	TRBD1	CASSTGQGGNSPLHF	TGTGCCAGCAGCACCGGACAGGGGGGAAATTCACCCCTCCACTTT
TRBJ1-1	12	TRBV5-8	few	.	CASSSTGQKAFF	TGTGCCAGCAGCTCCACCGGACAGAAAGCTTTCTTT
TRBJ1-1	12	TRBV9	.	.	CASSSQNTEAFF	TGTGCCAGCAGCTCACAGAACACTGAAGCTTTCTTT
TRBJ1-3	17	TRBV6-2/TRBV6-3	.	TRBD1	CASRPTGQSHSGNTIYF	TGTGCCAGCAGACCTACGGGACAGTCCCACTCTGGAAACACCATATATTTT
TRBJ2-3	17	TRBV5-1	.	TRBD2	CASSYRTSGGLPDTQYF	TGCGCCAGCAGCTACCGGACTAGCGGGGGTTTGCCAGATACGCAGTATTTT
TRBJ2-1	12	TRBV28	.	.	CASSDIYNEQFF	TGTGCCAGCAGCGACATTTACAATGAGCAGTTCTTC
TRBJ1-3	16	TRBV5-4	.	TRBD1	CASSVDRARSGNTIYF	TGTGCCAGCTCCGTCGACAGGGCCCGCTCTGGAAACACCATATATTTT
TRBJ1-1	14	TRBV28	.	TRBD1	CASSSGQKNTEAFF	TGTGCCAGCAGTTCGGGACAGAAGAACACTGAAGCTTTCTTT
TRBJ1-5	13	TRBV9	.	.	CASSRELGQPQHF	TGTGCCAGCAGCCGGGAATTGGGTCAGCCCCAGCATTTT
TRBJ2-7	15	TRBV11-2	many	TRBD1	CASSLDPGTAYEQYF	TGTGCCAGCAGCTTAGACCCCGGGACAGCCTACGAGCAGTACTTC
TRBJ2-1	15	TRBV9	.	.	CASSPTPRGYNEQFF	TGTGCCAGCAGCCCTACCCCCAGGGGATACAATGAGCAGTTCTTC